This is a list of T cell receptor beta chains from one sample in a study of beta chain features in type 1 diabetes. Profiling relied on immunoSEQ multiplex PCR, and the TCRdb table lists in-frame clones only, not all of them. The table includes a few hundred thousand clones, roughly 10% detected once. Sequencing was performed on central memory CD4+ T cells from blood. These receptors originate from a man between 18 and 35 years old in good health. Both conserved end residues are part of each CDR3. The D gene is left open where the match is weak. Clone sizes are given selectively: once, few, many, or a class where the clone is expanded.

V gene	clone size	J gene	D gene	CDR3 protein	CDR3 DNA
TRBV19	few	TRBJ2-5	TRBD1	CASSSGTGRETQYF	TGTGCCAGTAGTTCAGGGACAGGGAGGGAGACCCAGTACTTC
TRBV25-1	few	TRBJ2-7	-	CASSTPSAYEQYF	TGTGCCAGCAGTACCCCTAGCGCCTACGAGCAGTACTTC
TRBV5-4	few	TRBJ2-7	-	CASSLETTEPYEQYF	TGTGCCAGCAGCTTGGAGACTACCGAACCCTACGAGCAGTACTTC
TRBV4-3	-	TRBJ2-1	-	CASSPKTSYNEQFF	TGCGCCAGCAGCCCTAAGACATCCTACAATGAGCAGTTCTTC
TRBV29-1	-	TRBJ2-7	TRBD1	CSVRTGGSSYEQYF	TGCAGCGTCCGAACAGGGGGGAGCTCCTACGAGCAGTACTTC
TRBV7-9	few	TRBJ2-6	-	CASSYGTASGANVLTF	TGTGCCAGCAGCTACGGGACGGCCTCTGGGGCCAACGTCCTGACTTTC
TRBV25-1	few	TRBJ2-7	-	CASSDPEGSYEQYF	TGTGCCAGCAGTGACCCTGAAGGCTCCTACGAGCAGTACTTC
TRBV7-9	few	TRBJ2-5	TRBD1	CASSPMTGLETQYF	TGTGCCAGCAGCCCTATGACAGGGCTAGAGACCCAGTACTTC
TRBV6-5	-	TRBJ2-7	-	CATQWYGGEQYF	TGTGCCACGCAATGGTACGGAGGCGAGCAGTACTTC
TRBV2	-	TRBJ1-2	-	CASSPSVGYTF	TGTGCCAGCAGTCCCAGTGTTGGCTACACCTTC
TRBV6-5	few	TRBJ1-1	-	CASSLLENTEAFF	TGTGCCAGCAGTCTCCTGGAGAACACTGAAGCTTTCTTT
TRBV11-3	-	TRBJ2-2	-	CASSYQVPGDLSTGELFF	TGTGCCAGCAGCTATCAGGTCCCCGGGGATTTGAGCACCGGGGAGCTGTTTTTT
TRBV7-2	-	TRBJ2-5	-	CASSLDATGAQYF	TGTGCCAGCAGCTTAGACGCGACCGGGGCCCAGTACTTC
TRBV30	-	TRBJ1-1	-	CAWSSRAEAFF	TGTGCCTGGAGTTCCCGGGCTGAAGCTTTCTTT
TRBV2	-	TRBJ1-1	-	CASSENRGLGTEAFF	TGTGCCAGCAGTGAAAATCGGGGGCTCGGAACTGAAGCTTTCTTT
TRBV2	-	TRBJ1-1	-	CASSEERNTEAFF	TGTGCCAGCAGTGAGGAAAGAAACACTGAAGCTTTCTTT
TRBV7-3	few	TRBJ2-1	TRBD2	CASSFQGTSGTEQFF	TGTGCCAGCAGCTTCCAAGGGACTAGCGGGACCGAGCAGTTCTTC
TRBV19	few	TRBJ2-1	TRBD1	CASSRDRKNEQFF	TGTGCCAGTAGTAGGGACAGGAAGAATGAGCAGTTCTTC
TRBV7-2	few	TRBJ2-7	-	CASSLEPNAYEQYF	TGTGCCAGCAGCTTGGAGCCTAACGCCTACGAGCAGTACTTC
TRBV25-1	-	TRBJ2-5	TRBD1	CASSARDSQETQYF	TGTGCCAGCAGTGCCCGGGACAGCCAAGAGACCCAGTACTTC
TRBV7-8	few	TRBJ2-1	TRBD2	CASSGSAGVLLANEQFF	TGTGCCAGCAGCGGGTCAGCGGGAGTCCTCTTAGCCAATGAGCAGTTCTTC
TRBV21-1	-	TRBJ2-7	-	CASSKSNRYEQYF	TGTGCCAGCAGCAAAAGCAACCGCTACGAGCAGTACTTC
TRBV5-1	-	TRBJ2-4	-	CASSLGGRDIQYF	TGCGCCAGCAGCTTAGGTGGGAGAGACATTCAGTACTTC
TRBV6-1	-	TRBJ2-7	-	CASSTEGYSYEQYF	TGTGCCAGCAGTACCGAGGGTTACTCCTACGAGCAGTACTTC
TRBV28	-	TRBJ1-5	-	CASTPSVSTLNQPQHF	TGTGCCAGCACCCCTTCAGTCTCGACCCTTAATCAGCCCCAGCATTTT
TRBV4-2	few	TRBJ2-2	-	CASSPHSGPNTGELFF	TGTGCCAGCAGCCCTCATAGCGGACCGAACACCGGGGAGCTGTTTTTT
TRBV25-1	-	TRBJ2-4	-	CASSEYMDGKNIQYF	TGTGCCAGCAGTGAGTACATGGACGGCAAAAACATTCAGTACTTC
TRBV18	-	TRBJ1-1	-	CASRVRTDETEAFF	TGTGCCAGCCGGGTCCGGACGGACGAGACTGAAGCTTTCTTT
TRBV28	-	TRBJ2-7	-	CASSSPGYRGEQYF	TGTGCCAGCAGCTCCCCGGGCTACCGGGGCGAGCAGTACTTC
TRBV19	-	TRBJ2-1	-	CASSTPLGPFNEQFF	TGTGCCAGTAGTACCCCTTTGGGGCCTTTCAATGAGCAGTTCTTC
TRBV15	few	TRBJ2-5	TRBD1	CATSRAGQGARETQYF	TGTGCCACCAGCAGAGCCGGACAGGGGGCCCGGGAGACCCAGTACTTC
TRBV21-1	-	TRBJ2-7	-	CASSTSGGKSYEQYF	TGTGCCAGCAGCACCTCAGGGGGGAAGTCCTACGAGCAGTACTTC
TRBV27	-	TRBJ2-1	TRBD2	CASSFSSGSLSYNEQFF	TGTGCCAGCAGTTTTAGTAGCGGGAGTTTGTCCTACAATGAGCAGTTCTTC
TRBV7-9	-	TRBJ2-7	-	CASSSERTQYEQYF	TGTGCCAGCAGCTCCGAGCGGACCCAGTACGAGCAGTACTTC
TRBV20-1	-	TRBJ2-7	-	CSARLAYEQYF	TGCAGTGCCAGACTAGCCTACGAGCAGTACTTC
TRBV6-5	many	TRBJ2-3	-	CASSYHSADTQYF	TGTGCCAGCAGCTACCATTCGGCAGATACGCAGTATTTT
TRBV29-1	-	TRBJ1-2	-	CSVEDHPSWYGYTF	TGCAGCGTTGAAGATCATCCCTCCTGGTATGGCTACACCTTC
TRBV7-9	few	TRBJ2-1	-	CASSAIYNEQFF	TGTGCCAGCAGCGCCATTTACAATGAGCAGTTCTTC
TRBV7-2	many	TRBJ2-1	TRBD2	CASSSSSGRAYEQFF	TGTGCCAGCAGCTCCTCTAGCGGGAGGGCCTATGAGCAGTTCTTC
TRBV4-2	-	TRBJ2-1	-	CASSQGPGAGTLYNEQFF	TGTGCCAGCAGCCAAGGCCCCGGGGCCGGGACACTTTACAATGAGCAGTTCTTC
TRBV2	few	TRBJ1-1	-	CASKIQKPNTEAFF	TGTGCCAGCAAAATACAGAAACCGAACACTGAAGCTTTCTTT
TRBV6-6	few	TRBJ1-2	TRBD1	CASWTTGDYGYTF	TGTGCCAGTTGGACGACAGGGGACTATGGCTACACCTTC
TRBV9	-	TRBJ2-5	-	CASSFGQQETQYF	TGTGCCAGCAGCTTTGGACAGCAAGAGACCCAGTACTTC
TRBV30	-	TRBJ2-3	-	CAWSVRTDTQYF	TGTGCCTGGAGTGTACGTACCGATACGCAGTATTTT
TRBV7-2	many	TRBJ2-4	-	CASSPTGVSKNIQYF	TGTGCCAGCAGCCCGACGGGGGTTTCCAAAAACATTCAGTACTTC
TRBV30	-	TRBJ1-5	-	CAWSVDSNQPQHF	TGTGCCTGGAGTGTGGATAGCAATCAGCCCCAGCATTTT
TRBV29-1	few	TRBJ2-5	-	CSVTSGETQYF	TGCAGCGTCACAAGTGGAGAGACCCAGTACTTC
TRBV27	many	TRBJ2-2	-	CASTPHGGGELFF	TGTGCCAGCACCCCCCACGGGGGCGGGGAGCTGTTTTTT
TRBV10-3	many	TRBJ2-7	-	CAIASSDSYEQYF	TGTGCCATCGCTAGTTCGGACTCCTACGAGCAGTACTTC
TRBV6-1	-	TRBJ2-6	-	CASGHISGANVLTF	TGTGCCAGCGGACATATCTCTGGGGCCAACGTCCTGACTTTC
TRBV28	few	TRBJ1-1	TRBD1	CASSPGQGNTEAFF	TGTGCCAGCAGTCCCGGACAGGGGAACACTGAAGCTTTCTTT